This T cell receptor (beta chain) was obtained from a study of cytomegalovirus exposure and HLA in healthy donors. Study-level results: A later analysis linked a missense variant in DCLRE1C to the trimming of TCR beta V and J genes.

About this clone itself: Its antigen remains unidentified.

PCR involved 60 Vbeta and 13 Jbeta primers. Only in-frame clones appear in the TCRdb table, and some are missing; sequencing was by immunoSEQ multiplex PCR. The table lists about 140,000 clones, 70% to 85% of them singletons. This cohort consisted of healthy bone marrow donors. Input material: PBMCs. This sequence was found in a woman aged 35 to 49 in good health and CMV-seronegative.

CDR3 coding DNA: TGTGCCAGCAGTTTAGTGACTTACGAGCAGTACTTC. Translating gives CASSLVTYEQYF. The J gene is TRBJ2-7, the V gene TRBV6-6; no firm D call. The CDR3 has 12 amino acids. Germline V lookup: CDR1 MNHNY, CDR2 SVGAGI (reference sequence). V was pared by 4 bases and J by 4 bases, with 8 bases between.